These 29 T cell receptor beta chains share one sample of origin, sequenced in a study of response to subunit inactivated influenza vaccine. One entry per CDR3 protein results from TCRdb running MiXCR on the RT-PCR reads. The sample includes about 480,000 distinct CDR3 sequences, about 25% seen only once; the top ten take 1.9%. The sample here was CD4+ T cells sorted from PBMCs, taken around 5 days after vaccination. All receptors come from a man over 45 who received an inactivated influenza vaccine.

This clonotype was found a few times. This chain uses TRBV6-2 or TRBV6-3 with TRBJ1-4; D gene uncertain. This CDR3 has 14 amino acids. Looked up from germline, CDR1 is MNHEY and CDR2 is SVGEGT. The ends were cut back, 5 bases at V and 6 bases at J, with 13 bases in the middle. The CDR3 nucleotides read TGTGCCAGCAGTACCCGGCGGGGAGATGAAAAACTGTTTTTT. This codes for CASSTRRGDEKLFF.

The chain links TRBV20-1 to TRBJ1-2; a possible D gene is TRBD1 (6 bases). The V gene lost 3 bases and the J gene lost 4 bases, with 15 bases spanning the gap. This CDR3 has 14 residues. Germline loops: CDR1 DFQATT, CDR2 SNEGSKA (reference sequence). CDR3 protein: CSASRAGALYGYTF. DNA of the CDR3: TGCAGTGCTAGTCGTGCAGGGGCCCTCTATGGCTACACCTTC.

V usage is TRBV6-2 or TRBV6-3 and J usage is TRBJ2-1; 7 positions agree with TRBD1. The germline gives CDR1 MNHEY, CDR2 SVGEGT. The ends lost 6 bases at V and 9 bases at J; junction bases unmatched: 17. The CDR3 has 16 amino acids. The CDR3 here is CASSQTGLRKKVEQFF. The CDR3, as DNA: TGTGCCAGCAGCCAGACAGGGTTGAGGAAAAAAGTTGAGCAGTTCTTC.

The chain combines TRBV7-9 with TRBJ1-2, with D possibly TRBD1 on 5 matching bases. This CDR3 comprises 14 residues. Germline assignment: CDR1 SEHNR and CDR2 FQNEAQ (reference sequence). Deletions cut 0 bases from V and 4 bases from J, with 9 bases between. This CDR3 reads CASSLAGRSYGYTF. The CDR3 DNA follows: TGTGCCAGCAGCTTAGCGGGACGAAGCTATGGCTACACCTTC.

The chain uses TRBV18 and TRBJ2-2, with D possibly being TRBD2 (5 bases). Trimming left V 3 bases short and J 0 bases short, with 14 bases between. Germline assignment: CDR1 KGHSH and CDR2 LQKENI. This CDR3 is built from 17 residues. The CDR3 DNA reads TGTGCCAGCTCACCGGCGGTTGGAGGAGCGAACACCGGGGAGCTGTTTTTT. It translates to CASSPAVGGANTGELFF.

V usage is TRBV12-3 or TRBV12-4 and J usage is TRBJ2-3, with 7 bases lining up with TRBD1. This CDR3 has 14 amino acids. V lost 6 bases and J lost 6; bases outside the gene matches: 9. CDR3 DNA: TGTGCCAGCAGACCTGACAGGGAGCCCGATACGCAGTATTTT. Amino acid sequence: CASRPDREPDTQYF.

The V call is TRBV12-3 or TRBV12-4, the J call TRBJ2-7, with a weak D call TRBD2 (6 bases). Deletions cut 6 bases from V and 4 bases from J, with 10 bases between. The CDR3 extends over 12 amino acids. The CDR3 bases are TGTGCCAGCAGATCGGGGGTTTACGAGCAGTACTTC. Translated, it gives CASRSGVYEQYF.

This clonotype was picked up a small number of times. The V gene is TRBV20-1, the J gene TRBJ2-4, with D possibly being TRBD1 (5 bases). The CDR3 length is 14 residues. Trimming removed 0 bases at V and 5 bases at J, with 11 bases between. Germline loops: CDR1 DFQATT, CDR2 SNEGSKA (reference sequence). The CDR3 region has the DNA TGCAGTGCTAGAGACAGGGCTAGGGAAAACATTCAGTACTTC. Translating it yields CSARDRARENIQYF.

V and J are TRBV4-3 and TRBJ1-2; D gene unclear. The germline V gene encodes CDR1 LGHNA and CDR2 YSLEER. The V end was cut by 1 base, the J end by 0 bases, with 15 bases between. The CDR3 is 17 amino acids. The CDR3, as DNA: TGCGCCAGCAGCCAAGGTAGTACTTGGGCTGCTAACTATGGCTACACCTTC. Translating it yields CASSQGSTWAANYGYTF.

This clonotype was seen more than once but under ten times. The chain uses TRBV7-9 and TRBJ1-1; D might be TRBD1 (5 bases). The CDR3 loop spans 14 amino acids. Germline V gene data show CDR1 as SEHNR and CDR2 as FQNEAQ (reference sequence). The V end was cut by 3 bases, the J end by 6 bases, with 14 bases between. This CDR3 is CASSLGREGAEAFF. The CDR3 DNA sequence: TGTGCCAGCAGCTTGGGCAGGGAAGGCGCTGAAGCTTTCTTT. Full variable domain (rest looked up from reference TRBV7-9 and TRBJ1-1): DTGVSQNPRHKITKRGQNVTFRCDPISEHNRLYWYRQTLGQGPEFLTYFQNEAQLEKSRLLSDRFSAERPKGSFSTLEIQRTEQGDSAMYLCASSLGREGAEAFFGQGTRLTVV.

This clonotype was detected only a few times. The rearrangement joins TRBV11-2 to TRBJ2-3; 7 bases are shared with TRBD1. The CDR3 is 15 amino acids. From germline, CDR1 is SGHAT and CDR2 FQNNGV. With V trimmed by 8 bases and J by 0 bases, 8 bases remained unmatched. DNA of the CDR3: TGTGCCAGCGGAGAGACAGGGAAAAGCACAGATACGCAGTATTTT. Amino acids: CASGETGKSTDTQYF.

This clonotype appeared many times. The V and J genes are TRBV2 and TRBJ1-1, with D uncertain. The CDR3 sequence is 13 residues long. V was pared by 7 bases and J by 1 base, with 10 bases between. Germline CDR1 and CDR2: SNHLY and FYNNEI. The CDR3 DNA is TGTGCCAGCAAAGGCGGGGAGAACACTGAAGCTTTCTTT. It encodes CASKGGENTEAFF.

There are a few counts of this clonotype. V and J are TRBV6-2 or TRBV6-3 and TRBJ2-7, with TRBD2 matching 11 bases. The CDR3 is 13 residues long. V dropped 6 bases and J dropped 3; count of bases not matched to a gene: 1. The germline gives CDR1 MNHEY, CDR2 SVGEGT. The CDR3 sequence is CASRTSGVYEQYF. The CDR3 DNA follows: TGTGCCAGCAGGACTAGCGGGGTCTACGAGCAGTACTTC.

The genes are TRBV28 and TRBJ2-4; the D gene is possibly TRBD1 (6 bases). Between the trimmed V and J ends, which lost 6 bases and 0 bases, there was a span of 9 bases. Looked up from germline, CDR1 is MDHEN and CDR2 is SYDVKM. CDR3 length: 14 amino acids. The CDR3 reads CASRPGVAKNIQYF. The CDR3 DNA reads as TGTGCCAGCAGACCAGGGGTAGCCAAAAACATTCAGTACTTC.

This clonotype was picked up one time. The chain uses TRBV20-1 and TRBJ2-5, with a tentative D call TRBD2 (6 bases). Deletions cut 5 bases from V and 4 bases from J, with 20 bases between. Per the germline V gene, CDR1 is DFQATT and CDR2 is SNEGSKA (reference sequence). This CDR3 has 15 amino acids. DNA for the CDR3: TGCAGTGCTCCGAGCCTCAAATCTAGCGTAGAGACCCAGTACTTC. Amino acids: CSAPSLKSSVETQYF.

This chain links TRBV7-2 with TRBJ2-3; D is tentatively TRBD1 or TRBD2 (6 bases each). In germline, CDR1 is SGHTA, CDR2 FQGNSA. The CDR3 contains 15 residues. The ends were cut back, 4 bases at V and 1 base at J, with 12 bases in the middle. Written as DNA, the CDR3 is TGTGCCAGCAGCTCCCCGGGGGCCGGCACAGATACGCAGTATTTT. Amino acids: CASSSPGAGTDTQYF.

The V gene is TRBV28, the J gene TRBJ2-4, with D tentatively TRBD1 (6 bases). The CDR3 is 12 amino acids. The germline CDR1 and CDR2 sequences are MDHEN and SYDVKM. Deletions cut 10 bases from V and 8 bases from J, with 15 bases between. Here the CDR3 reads CATTGSTDIQYF. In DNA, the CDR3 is TGTGCCACCACAGGGTCCACGGACATTCAGTACTTC. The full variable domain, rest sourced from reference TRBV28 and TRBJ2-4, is DVKVTQSSRYLVKRTGEKVFLECVQDMDHENMFWYRQDPGLGLRLIYFSYDVKMKEKGDIPEGYSVSREKKERFSLILESASTNQTSMYLCATTGSTDIQYFGAGTRLSVL.

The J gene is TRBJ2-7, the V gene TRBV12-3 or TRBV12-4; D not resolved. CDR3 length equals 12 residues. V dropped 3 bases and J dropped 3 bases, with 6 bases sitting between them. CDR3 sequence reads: CASSFRVYEQYF. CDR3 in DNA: TGTGCCAGCAGTTTTCGCGTCTACGAGCAGTACTTC.

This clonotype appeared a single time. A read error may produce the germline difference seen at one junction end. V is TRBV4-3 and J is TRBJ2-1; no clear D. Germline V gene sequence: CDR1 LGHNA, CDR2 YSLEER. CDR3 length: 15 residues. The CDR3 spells CASSQEPNTYNEQIF. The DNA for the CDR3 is TGCGCCAGCAGCCAAGAGCCGAACACCTACAATGAGCAGATCTTC.

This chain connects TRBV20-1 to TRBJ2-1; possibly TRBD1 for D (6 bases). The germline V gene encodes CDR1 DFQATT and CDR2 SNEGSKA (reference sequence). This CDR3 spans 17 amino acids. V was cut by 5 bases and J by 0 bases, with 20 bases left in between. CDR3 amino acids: CSAPGARGQGSYNEQFF. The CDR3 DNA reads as TGCAGTGCTCCAGGGGCTAGGGGTCAGGGCTCCTACAATGAGCAGTTCTTC.

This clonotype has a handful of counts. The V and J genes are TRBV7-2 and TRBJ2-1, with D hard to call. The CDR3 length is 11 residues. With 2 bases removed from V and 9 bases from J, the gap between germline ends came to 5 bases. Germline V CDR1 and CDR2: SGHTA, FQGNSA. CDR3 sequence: CASSLKSEQFF. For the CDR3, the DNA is TGTGCCAGCAGCTTAAAGAGTGAGCAGTTCTTC.

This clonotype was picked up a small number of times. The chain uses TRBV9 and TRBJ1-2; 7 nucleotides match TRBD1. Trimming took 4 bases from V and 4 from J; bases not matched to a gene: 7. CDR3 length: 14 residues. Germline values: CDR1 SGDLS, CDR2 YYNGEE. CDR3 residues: CASSPGQEVYGYTF. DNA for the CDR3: TGTGCCAGCAGCCCCGGACAGGAAGTCTATGGCTACACCTTC.

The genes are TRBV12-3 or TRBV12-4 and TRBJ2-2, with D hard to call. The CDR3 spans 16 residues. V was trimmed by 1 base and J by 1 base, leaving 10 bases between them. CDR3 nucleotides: TGTGCCAGCAGTTTAGGTTACGGAAGGAACACCGGGGAGCTGTTTTTT. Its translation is CASSLGYGRNTGELFF.

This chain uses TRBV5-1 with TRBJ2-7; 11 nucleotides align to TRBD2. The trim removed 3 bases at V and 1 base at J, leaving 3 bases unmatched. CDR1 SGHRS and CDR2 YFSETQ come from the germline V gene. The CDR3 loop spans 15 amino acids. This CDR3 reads CASSSLAGVSYEQYF. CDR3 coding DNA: TGCGCCAGCAGCTCACTAGCGGGGGTTTCCTACGAGCAGTACTTC.

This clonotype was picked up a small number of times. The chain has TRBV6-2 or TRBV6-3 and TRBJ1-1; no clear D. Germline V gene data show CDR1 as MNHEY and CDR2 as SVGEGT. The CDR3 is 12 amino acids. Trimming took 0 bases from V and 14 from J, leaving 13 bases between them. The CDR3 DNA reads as TGTGCCAGCAGTTACTCCCAAGACGGGGAGTTCTTT. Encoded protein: CASSYSQDGEFF.

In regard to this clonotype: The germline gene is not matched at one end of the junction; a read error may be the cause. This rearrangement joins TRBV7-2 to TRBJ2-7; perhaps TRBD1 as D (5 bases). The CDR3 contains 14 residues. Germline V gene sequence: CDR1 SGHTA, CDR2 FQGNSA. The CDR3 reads CATSREIIAYEQYF. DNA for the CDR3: TGTGCCACCAGCAGGGAAATCATAGCCTACGAGCAGTACTTC.

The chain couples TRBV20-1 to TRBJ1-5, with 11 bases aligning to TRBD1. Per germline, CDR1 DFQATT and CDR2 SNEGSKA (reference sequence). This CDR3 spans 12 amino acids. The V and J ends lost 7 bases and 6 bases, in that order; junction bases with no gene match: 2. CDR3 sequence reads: CSVGTGGQPQHF. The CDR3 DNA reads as TGCAGTGTCGGGACAGGGGGTCAGCCCCAGCATTTT.

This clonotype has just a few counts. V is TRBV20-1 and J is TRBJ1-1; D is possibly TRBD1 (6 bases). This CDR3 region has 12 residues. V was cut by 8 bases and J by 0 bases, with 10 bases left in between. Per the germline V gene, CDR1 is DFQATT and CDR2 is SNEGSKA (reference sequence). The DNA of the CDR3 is TGCAGTATACAGGGACTGAACACTGAAGCTTTCTTT. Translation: CSIQGLNTEAFF.

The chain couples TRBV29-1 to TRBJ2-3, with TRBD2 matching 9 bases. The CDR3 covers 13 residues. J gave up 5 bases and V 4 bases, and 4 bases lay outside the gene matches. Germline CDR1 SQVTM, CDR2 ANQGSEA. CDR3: CSVVRGGIDTQYF. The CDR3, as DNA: TGCAGCGTTGTGCGGGGGGGGATAGATACGCAGTATTTT.